This T cell receptor beta chain was sequenced during a study of shared clonotypes between healthy human individuals. Study details: Aged between 18 and 49, the donors were a couple of women and a few men.

Donors included only healthy HIV-negative adults lacking recent acute infections or vaccinations. Those who donated, Caucasian adults without exception, all lived in Nashville, Tennessee. This clone has just a few counts. Its antigen is currently unknown. Points from the study as a whole: It was anticipated that sequencing depth would influence how many clonotypes donors shared.

Generated by immunoSEQ multiplex PCR, the TCRdb table keeps only in-frame clones and is missing some. The repertoire includes hundreds of thousands of clones, about four fifths of them detected once, and roughly 13% sits in the top ten. J gave up 7 bases and V 6 bases, and 5 bases lay outside the gene matches. CDR3 length: 14 residues. Germline-derived CDR1 and CDR2 are SNHLY and FYNNEI. The V gene is TRBV2, the J gene TRBJ1-4; 10 bases align to TRBD1. This receptor was taken from a woman aged 35 to 49 in good health. Some clones in this sample may be carry-over from other donors' samples. The sequencing sample was made of PBMCs. CDR3 in amino acids: CASSRTGGVEKLFF. The DNA of the CDR3 is TGTGCCAGCAGCCGGACAGGGGGAGTTGAAAAACTGTTTTTT.